This T cell receptor beta chain appears in the sequencing data of a study of neoadjuvant anti-PD-1 for oral cavity cancer. About the study: Before surgery, most patients got three to four biweekly 3 mg/kg nivolumab doses. Non-progressing patients received a fourth nivolumab dose near day 43, then surgery on days 50-56.

Assay used: immunoSEQ multiplex PCR; TCRdb lists only in-frame clones, some missing. Among about 23,000 clones listed, less than 35% were seen once. The study, taken as a whole, reports: Greater tumor shrinkage accompanied bigger post-treatment sizes of preexisting clones.

As to time point: after neoadjuvant nivolumab, at surgical resection. Patients were newly diagnosed with stage II-IVA oral cavity squamous cell carcinoma without prior systemic or radiation treatment. Trimming left V 5 bases short and J 1 base short, with 14 bases between. In germline, CDR1 is SGHAT, CDR2 FQDESV (reference sequence). The CDR3 covers 15 residues. In regard to this clone: Its specificity is not known.

The TCR originated in a person aged 35 to 85 with oral cavity squamous cell carcinoma. This sample comprised tumor tissue, obtained after nivolumab (anti-PD-1) treatment. The chain has TRBV11-1 and TRBJ1-2; a weak D match, TRBD1 (5 bases). The CDR3: CASSVSAGRNYGYTF. CDR3 DNA: TGTGCCAGCAGCGTATCAGCGGGACGTAACTATGGCTACACCTTC. The whole variable domain, filled in from reference TRBV11-1 and TRBJ1-2, reads EAEVAQSPRYKITEKSQAVAFWCDPISGHATLYWYRQILGQGPELLVQFQDESVVDDSQLPKDRFSAERLKGVDSTLKIQPAELGDSAMYLCASSVSAGRNYGYTFGSGTRLTVV.